This T cell receptor beta chain was documented in a study of cytomegalovirus exposure and HLA in healthy donors. There are 15 residues in the CDR3. With V trimmed by 6 bases and J by 3 bases, 4 bases remained unmatched. The germline gives CDR1 MNHNY, CDR2 SVGAGI (reference sequence). The primer mix had 60 Vbeta and 13 Jbeta primers. Clones were read by immunoSEQ multiplex PCR, and TCRdb kept only the in-frame ones, dropping some. The repertoire shows tens of thousands of clones; the top ten hold roughly 8%. In regard to this clone: Its antigen is as yet unknown.

Study-wide results and caveats: 87-base-pair reads could not separate some V segments, including TRBV6-2 and TRBV6-3. Fewer than 200 TCR beta chains were listed as cytomegalovirus-associated. Serostatus for CMV was the only available immune exposure information.

The specimen was PBMCs. This receptor was taken from a male donor in good health and CMV-seronegative. The chain is built from TRBV6-6 and TRBJ2-2; 10 bases align to TRBD2. The CDR3 reads CASSLLAGDTGELFF. The CDR3 DNA reads TGTGCCAGCAGCCTTCTAGCGGGGGACACCGGGGAGCTGTTTTTT.